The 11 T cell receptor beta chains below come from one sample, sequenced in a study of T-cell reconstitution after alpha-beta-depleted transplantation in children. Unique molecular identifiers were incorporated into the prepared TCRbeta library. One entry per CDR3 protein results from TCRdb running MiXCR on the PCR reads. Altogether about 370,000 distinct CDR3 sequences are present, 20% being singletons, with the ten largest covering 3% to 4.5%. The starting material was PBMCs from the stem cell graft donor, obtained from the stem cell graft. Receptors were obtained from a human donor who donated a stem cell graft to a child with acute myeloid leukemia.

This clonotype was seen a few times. CDR3 amino acids: CATSETSVDNEQFF. DNA for the CDR3: TGTGCCACCAGTGAGACTAGCGTGGACAATGAGCAGTTCTTC. The J gene is TRBJ2-1, the V gene TRBV24-1, with 8 positions matching TRBD2. Germline-derived CDR1 and CDR2 are KGHDR and SFDVKD. The CDR3 length is 14 residues. V lost 4 bases and J lost 5; bases outside the gene matches: 3.

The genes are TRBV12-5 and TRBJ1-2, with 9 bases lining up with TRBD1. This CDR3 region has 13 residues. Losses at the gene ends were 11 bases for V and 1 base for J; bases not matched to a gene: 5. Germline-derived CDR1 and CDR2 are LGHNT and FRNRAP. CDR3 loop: CAVRTGDNYGYTF. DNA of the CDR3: TGTGCTGTAAGGACAGGGGATAACTATGGCTACACCTTC.

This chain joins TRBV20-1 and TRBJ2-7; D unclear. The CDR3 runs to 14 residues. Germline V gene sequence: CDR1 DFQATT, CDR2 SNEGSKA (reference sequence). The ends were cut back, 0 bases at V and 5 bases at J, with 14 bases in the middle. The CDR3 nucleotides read TGCAGTGCTAGAGAACCCGGAACTGGGGACGAGCAGTACTTC. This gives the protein CSAREPGTGDEQYF.

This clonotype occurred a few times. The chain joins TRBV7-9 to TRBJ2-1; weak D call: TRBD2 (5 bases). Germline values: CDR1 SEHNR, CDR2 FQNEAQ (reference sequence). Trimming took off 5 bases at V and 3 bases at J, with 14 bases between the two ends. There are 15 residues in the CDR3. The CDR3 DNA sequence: TGTGCCAGCAGCCCACTGGGAGTTGGCTACAATGAGCAGTTCTTC. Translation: CASSPLGVGYNEQFF.

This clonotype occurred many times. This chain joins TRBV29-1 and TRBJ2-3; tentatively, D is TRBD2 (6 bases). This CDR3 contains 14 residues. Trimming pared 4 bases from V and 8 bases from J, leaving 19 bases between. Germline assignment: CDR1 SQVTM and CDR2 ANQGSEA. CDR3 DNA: TGCAGCGTTGGCGGGGCCCTCTTAGCCGGTACGCAGTATTTT. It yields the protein CSVGGALLAGTQYF.

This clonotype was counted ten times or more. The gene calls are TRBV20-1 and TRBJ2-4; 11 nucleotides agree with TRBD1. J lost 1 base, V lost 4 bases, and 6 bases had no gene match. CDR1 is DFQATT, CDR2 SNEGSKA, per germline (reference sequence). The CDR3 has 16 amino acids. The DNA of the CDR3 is TGCAGTGCTACCGCCTGGGACAGGGGGGCCAAAAACATTCAGTACTTC. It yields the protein CSATAWDRGAKNIQYF.

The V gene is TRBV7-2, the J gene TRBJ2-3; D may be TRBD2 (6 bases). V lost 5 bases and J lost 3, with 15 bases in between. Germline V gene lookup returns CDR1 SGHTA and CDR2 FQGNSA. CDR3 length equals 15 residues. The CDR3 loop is CASSADGTVTDTQYF. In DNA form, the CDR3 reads TGTGCCAGCAGCGCGGACGGGACTGTAACAGATACGCAGTATTTT.

This CDR3 reads CASSYSRSGSSYNEQFF. CDR3 DNA: TGTGCCAGCAGTTACTCGAGGAGCGGGAGCTCCTACAATGAGCAGTTCTTC. The V and J genes are TRBV6-5 and TRBJ2-1, with TRBD2 identical over 8 bases. This CDR3 contains 17 residues. Trimming cost V 0 bases and J 0 bases; bases outside gene matches: 4. The germline CDR1 and CDR2 sequences are MNHEY and SVGAGI.

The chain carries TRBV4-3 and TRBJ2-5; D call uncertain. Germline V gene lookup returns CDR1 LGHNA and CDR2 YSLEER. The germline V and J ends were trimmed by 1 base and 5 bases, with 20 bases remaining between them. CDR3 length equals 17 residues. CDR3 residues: CASSQGRGPFFRETQYF. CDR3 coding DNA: TGCGCCAGCAGCCAAGGGCGAGGACCGTTCTTTCGGGAGACCCAGTACTTC.

CDR3 DNA sequence: TGCGCCAGCAGCCGCTTGGGGACAGATACGCAGTATTTT. Its translation is CASSRLGTDTQYF. This chain connects TRBV4-1 to TRBJ2-3; D remains ambiguous. This CDR3 spans 13 amino acids. Germline V CDR1 and CDR2: MGHRA, YSYEKL. Trimming pared 4 bases from V and 3 bases from J, leaving 8 bases between.

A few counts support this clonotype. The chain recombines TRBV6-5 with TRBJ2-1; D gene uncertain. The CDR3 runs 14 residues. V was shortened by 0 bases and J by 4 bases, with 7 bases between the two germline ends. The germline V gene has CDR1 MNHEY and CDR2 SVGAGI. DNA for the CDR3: TGTGCCAGCAGTTACTCGAAACGGTACAATGAGCAGTTCTTC. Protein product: CASSYSKRYNEQFF.